This T cell receptor (beta chain) is from a study of T cell repertoires in cytomegalovirus infection. Across the study: Alongside well-studied HLA-B-restricted CMV epitopes, recently identified HLA-C-restricted CMV epitopes were also used. Both a matching HLA type and CMV infection were indicated by public TCR beta signatures.

TCRdb re-analysed the reads in MiXCR, keeping a single row per CDR3 protein. Among some 900,000 distinct CDR3 sequences listed, around a third were seen once. This clonotype was seen a few times. What it binds is not known. The study, taken as a whole, reports: HLA-C-restricted CMV clonotypes gave the most frequent clonotype in two of eight donors. Public TCR beta family frequency separated CMV-and-HLA carriers, including in an independent cohort.

V lost 7 bases and J 3 bases, leaving 13 bases between the germline ends. This CDR3 has 13 residues. CDR1 is ENHRY and CDR2 is SYGVKD in the germline V gene. This specimen consisted of cultured CD8+ T cells from PBMCs, obtained from culture after CMV antigen stimulation. The TCR was taken from a human donor in good health (CMV status not recorded). Some clones in this sample may be carry-over from other donors' samples. The chain is built from TRBV10-3 and TRBJ2-7; no definite D call. The CDR3 region is CAIMKGLNYEQYF. CDR3 in DNA: TGTGCCATCATGAAGGGCCTGAACTACGAGCAGTACTTC.